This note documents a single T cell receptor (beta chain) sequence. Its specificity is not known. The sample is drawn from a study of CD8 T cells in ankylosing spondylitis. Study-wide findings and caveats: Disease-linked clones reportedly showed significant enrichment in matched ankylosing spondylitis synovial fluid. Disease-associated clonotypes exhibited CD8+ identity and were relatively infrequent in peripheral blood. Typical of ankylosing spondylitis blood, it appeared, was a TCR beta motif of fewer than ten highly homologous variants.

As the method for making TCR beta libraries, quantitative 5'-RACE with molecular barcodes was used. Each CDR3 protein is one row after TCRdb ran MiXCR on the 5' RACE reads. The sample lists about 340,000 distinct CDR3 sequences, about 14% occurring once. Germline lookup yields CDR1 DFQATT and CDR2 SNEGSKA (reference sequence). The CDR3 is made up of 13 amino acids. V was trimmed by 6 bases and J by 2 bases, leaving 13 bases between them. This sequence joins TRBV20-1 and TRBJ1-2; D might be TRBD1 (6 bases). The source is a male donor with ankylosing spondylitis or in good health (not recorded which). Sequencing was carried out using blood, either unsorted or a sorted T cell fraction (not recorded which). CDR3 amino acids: CSAWDTRNYGYTF. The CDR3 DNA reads TGCAGTGCCTGGGACACACGGAACTATGGCTACACCTTC.